Sequencing of this TCR beta chain was carried out in a study of T cell repertoires in cytomegalovirus infection. The overall study: Use of recently identified HLA-C-restricted and well-studied HLA-B-restricted CMV epitopes was part of the study.

Germline V gene data show CDR1 as MNHEY and CDR2 as SVGEGT. CDR3 length: 12 residues. V was shortened by 8 bases and J by 7 bases, with 14 bases between the two germline ends. TCRdb analysed the reads with MiXCR anew, one entry per CDR3 protein. This table holds approximately 600,000 distinct CDR3 sequences, 40% found once. Whole-study results and caveats: Clonotypes of TCR beta that were HLA-C-restricted and CMV-specific dominated the ex vivo response.

About this clonotype itself: Its target is not known.

The chain carries TRBV6-2 or TRBV6-3 and TRBJ2-5, with a tentative D call TRBD1 (5 bases). The sequence was obtained from a human donor in good health (CMV status not recorded). Some clones in this sample may be carry-over from other donors' samples. Sequenced here: cultured PBMCs, sampled from culture after CMV antigen stimulation. The CDR3 loop is CASAGPIGTQYF. CDR3 DNA: TGTGCCAGCGCAGGGCCAATCGGGACCCAGTACTTC.